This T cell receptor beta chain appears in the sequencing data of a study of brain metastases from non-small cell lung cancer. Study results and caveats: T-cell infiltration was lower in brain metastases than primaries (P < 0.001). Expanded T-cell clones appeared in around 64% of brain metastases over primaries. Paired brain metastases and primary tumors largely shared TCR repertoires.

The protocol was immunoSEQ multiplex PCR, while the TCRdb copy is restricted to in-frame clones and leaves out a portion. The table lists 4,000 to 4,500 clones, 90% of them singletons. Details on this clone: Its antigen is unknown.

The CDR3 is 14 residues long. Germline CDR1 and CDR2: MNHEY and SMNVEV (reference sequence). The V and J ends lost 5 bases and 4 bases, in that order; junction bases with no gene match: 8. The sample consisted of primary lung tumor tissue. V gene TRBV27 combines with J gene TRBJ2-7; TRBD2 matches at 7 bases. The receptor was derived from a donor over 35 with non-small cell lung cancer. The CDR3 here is CASSPGTKTYEQYF. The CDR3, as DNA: TGTGCCAGCAGTCCCGGGACTAAAACTTACGAGCAGTACTTC.